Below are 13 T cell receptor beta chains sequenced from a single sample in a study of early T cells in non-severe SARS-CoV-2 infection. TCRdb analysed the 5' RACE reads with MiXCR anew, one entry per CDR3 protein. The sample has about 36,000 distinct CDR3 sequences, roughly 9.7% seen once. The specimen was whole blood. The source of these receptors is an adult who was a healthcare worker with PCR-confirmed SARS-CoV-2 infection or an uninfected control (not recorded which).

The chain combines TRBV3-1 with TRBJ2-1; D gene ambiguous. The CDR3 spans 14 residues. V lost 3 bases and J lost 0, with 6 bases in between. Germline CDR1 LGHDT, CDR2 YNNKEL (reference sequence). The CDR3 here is CASSQRSSYNEQFF. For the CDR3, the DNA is TGTGCCAGCAGCCAGAGGAGCTCCTACAATGAGCAGTTCTTC.

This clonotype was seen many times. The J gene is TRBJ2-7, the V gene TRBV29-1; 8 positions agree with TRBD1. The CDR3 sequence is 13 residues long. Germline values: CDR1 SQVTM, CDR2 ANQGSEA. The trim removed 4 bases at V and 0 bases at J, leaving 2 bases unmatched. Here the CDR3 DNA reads TGCAGCGTTGCGGACAGGGTCTCCTACGAGCAGTACTTC. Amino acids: CSVADRVSYEQYF.

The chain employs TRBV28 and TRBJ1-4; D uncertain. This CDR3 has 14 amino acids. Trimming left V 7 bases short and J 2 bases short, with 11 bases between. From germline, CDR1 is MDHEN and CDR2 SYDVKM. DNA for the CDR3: TGTGCCAGCAACCGAGGCAGGACTAATGAAAAACTGTTTTTT. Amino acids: CASNRGRTNEKLFF.

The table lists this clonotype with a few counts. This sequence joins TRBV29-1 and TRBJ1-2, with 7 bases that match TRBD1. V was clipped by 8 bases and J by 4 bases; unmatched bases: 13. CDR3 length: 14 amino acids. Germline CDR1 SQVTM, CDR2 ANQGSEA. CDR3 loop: CSFRSGDSSYGYTF. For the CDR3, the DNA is TGCAGCTTCCGTTCTGGGGACAGCTCCTATGGCTACACCTTC.

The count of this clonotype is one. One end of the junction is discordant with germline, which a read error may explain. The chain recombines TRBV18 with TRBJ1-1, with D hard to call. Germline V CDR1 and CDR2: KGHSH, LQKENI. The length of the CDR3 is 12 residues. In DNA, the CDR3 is TGTGCCGGCTCACCACCGAACACTGAAGCTTTCTTT. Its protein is CAGSPPNTEAFF.

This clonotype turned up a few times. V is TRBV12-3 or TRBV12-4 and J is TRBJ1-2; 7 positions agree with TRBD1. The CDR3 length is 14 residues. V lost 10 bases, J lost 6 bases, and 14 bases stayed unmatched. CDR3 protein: CATLELRGLNGYTF. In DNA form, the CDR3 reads TGTGCCACCCTTGAACTTAGGGGGCTCAATGGCTACACCTTC.

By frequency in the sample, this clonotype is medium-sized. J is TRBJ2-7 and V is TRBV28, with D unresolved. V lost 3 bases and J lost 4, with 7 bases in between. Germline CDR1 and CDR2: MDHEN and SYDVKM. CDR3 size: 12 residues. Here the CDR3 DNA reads TGTGCCAGCAGTTTCGTGGGGTACGAGCAGTACTTC. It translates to CASSFVGYEQYF.

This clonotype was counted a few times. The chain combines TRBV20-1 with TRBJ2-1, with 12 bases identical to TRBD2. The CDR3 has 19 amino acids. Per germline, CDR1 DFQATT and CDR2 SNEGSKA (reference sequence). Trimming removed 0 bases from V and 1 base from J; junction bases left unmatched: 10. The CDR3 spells CSARDETSGGPFSYNEQFF. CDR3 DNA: TGCAGTGCTAGAGATGAGACTAGCGGGGGCCCCTTTTCCTACAATGAGCAGTTCTTC.

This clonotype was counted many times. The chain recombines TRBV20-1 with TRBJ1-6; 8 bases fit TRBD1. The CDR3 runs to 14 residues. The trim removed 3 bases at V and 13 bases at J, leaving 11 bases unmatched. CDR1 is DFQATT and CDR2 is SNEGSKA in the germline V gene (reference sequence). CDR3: CSASRGTGTSPLHF. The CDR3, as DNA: TGCAGTGCTAGTCGGGGGACAGGTACCTCGCCCCTCCACTTT.

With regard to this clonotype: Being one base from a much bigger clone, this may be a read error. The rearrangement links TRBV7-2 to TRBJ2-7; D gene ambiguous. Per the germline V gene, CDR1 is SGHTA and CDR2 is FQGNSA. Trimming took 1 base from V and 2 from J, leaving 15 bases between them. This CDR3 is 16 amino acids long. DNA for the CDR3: TGTGCCAGCAGCTTAGTGGGAAGGCCCTCAGCCTACGAGCAGTACTTC. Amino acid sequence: CASSLVGRPSAYEQYF.

CDR3 protein: CASSFTGTAYTEAFF. In DNA form, the CDR3 reads TGTGCCAGCAGCTTTACCGGGACAGCTTACACTGAAGCTTTCTTT. The chain links TRBV5-6 to TRBJ1-1; 7 positions match TRBD1. Trimming removed 2 bases from V and 3 bases from J; junction bases left unmatched: 7. Germline CDR1 SGHDT, CDR2 YYEEEE. The CDR3 has 15 residues.

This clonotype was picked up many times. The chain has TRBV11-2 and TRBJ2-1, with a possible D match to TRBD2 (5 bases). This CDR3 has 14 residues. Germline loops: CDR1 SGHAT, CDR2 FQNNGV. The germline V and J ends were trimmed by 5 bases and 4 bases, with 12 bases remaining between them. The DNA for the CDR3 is TGTGCCAGCAGCACGGGCCGGGAATACAATGAGCAGTTCTTC. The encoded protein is CASSTGREYNEQFF.

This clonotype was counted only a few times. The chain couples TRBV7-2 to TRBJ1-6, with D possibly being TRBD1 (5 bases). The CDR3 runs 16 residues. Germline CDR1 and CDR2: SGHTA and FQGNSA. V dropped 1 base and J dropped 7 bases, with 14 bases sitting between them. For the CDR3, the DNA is TGTGCCAGCAGCTTAGGCCCTCAGGGAGCCAATTCACCCCTCCACTTT. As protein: CASSLGPQGANSPLHF.